The 9 T cell receptor beta chains listed next were all sequenced from one sample in a study of shared clonotypes between healthy human individuals. Libraries were prepared by immunoSEQ multiplex PCR; TCRdb keeps only in-frame clonotypes and omits some of them. The repertoire holds approximately 740,000 clones, about 74% seen once, with around 1.6% in the top ten. Sequencing was carried out using memory CD4+ T cells sorted from blood. The subset denotes: CD45RA-negative fraction. These receptors were obtained from a woman between 25 and 40 years old in good health.

The chain joins TRBV11-2 to TRBJ2-2; possible D gene TRBD2, 6 bases. Germline V gives CDR1 SGHAT, CDR2 FQNNGV. There are 15 residues in the CDR3. The ends were cut back, 3 bases at V and 8 bases at J, with 16 bases in the middle. CDR3 sequence reads: CASSFGGRKSGELFF. In DNA form, the CDR3 reads TGTGCCAGCAGCTTTGGGGGGAGAAAGTCAGGGGAGCTGTTTTTT. The variable domain in full, completed from reference TRBV11-2 and TRBJ2-2, reads EAGVAQSPRYKIIEKRQSVAFWCNPISGHATLYWYQQILGQGPKLLIQFQNNGVVDDSQLPKDRFSAERLKGVDSTLKIQPAKLEDSAVYLCASSFGGRKSGELFFGEGSRLTVL.

The V and J genes are TRBV6-1 and TRBJ2-5; 9 bases line up with TRBD2. The CDR3 is 14 amino acids. Germline-derived CDR1 and CDR2 are MNHNS and SASEGT. After removal of 8 bases from V and 7 bases from J, the junction contained 11 bases not matched to a gene. The CDR3 loop reads CASAFGTSSVTQYF. CDR3 DNA: TGTGCCAGCGCCTTTGGGACTAGCTCTGTGACCCAGTACTTC.

The chain joins TRBV7-9 to TRBJ2-2; unclear D gene. V gave up 5 bases and J gave up 0 bases, with 4 bases separating them. The CDR3 extends over 13 amino acids. Germline loops: CDR1 SEHNR, CDR2 FQNEAQ (reference sequence). CDR3 in DNA: TGTGCCAGCAGCCGGACGAACACCGGGGAGCTGTTTTTT. Translation gives CASSRTNTGELFF.

Points on this clone: The same CDR3 arises from other DNA sequences in this sample as well. This chain uses TRBV18 with TRBJ2-3; perhaps TRBD2 as D (6 bases). Looked up from germline, CDR1 is KGHSH and CDR2 is LQKENI. This CDR3 has 15 residues. Trimming removed 0 bases from V and 0 bases from J, with 7 bases in between. CDR3 loop: CASSPPGLSTDTQYF. DNA for the CDR3: TGTGCCAGCTCACCACCGGGACTGAGCACAGATACGCAGTATTTT.

The chain joins TRBV6-6 to TRBJ1-5, with 11 bases that match TRBD1. The CDR3 totals 16 residues. The V segment lost 5 bases and the J segment 3 bases; nucleotides outside the gene matches: 6. Per the germline V gene, CDR1 is MNHNY and CDR2 is SVGAGI (reference sequence). The CDR3 loop is CASSPRDRGDNQPQHF. CDR3 in DNA: TGTGCCAGCAGTCCCCGGGACAGGGGGGACAATCAGCCCCAGCATTTT.

The chain links TRBV19 to TRBJ2-7, with 9 nucleotides matching TRBD2. The CDR3 length is 17 residues. With 2 bases clipped from V and 0 bases from J, the junction kept 8 bases outside the gene matches. Germline loops: CDR1 LNHDA, CDR2 SQIVND (reference sequence). The CDR3 bases are TGTGCCAGTAGTATACGGGCTAGCGGGACGGGCTCCTACGAGCAGTACTTC. It codes for CASSIRASGTGSYEQYF.

The chain joins TRBV11-2 to TRBJ1-2; D gene uncertain. CDR1 is SGHAT and CDR2 is FQNNGV in the germline V gene. Trimming shortened V by 0 bases and J by 5 bases, and 13 bases separated the two germline ends. The CDR3 loop spans 15 amino acids. The CDR3 bases are TGTGCCAGCAGCTTAGATTTGGCGCCTCGATATGGCTACACCTTC. Amino acid sequence: CASSLDLAPRYGYTF.

This clone was counted a few times. The chain has TRBV29-1 and TRBJ1-4; possibly TRBD1 for D (5 bases). The CDR3 covers 16 residues. Trimming left V 8 bases short and J 0 bases short, with 19 bases between. CDR1 SQVTM and CDR2 ANQGSEA come from the germline V gene. CDR3 residues: CSLPAGTPTTNEKLFF. CDR3 in DNA: TGCAGCCTGCCTGCCGGGACGCCTACAACTAATGAAAAACTGTTTTTT.

A few counts support this clone. This specimen includes other DNA sequences encoding the same CDR3. The chain combines TRBV10-1 with TRBJ2-3; 9 bases agree with TRBD2. Germline CDR1 and CDR2: WNHNN and SYGVQD (reference sequence). The CDR3 extends over 14 amino acids. With V trimmed by 9 bases and J by 6 bases, 10 bases remained unmatched. The CDR3 DNA is TGCGCCAGTTCCGATAGCGGGAGTTCGGATACGCAGTATTTT. It encodes CASSDSGSSDTQYF.